These T cell receptor beta chains were read from a single sample in a study of shared clonotypes between healthy human individuals. Only in-frame clones appear in the TCRdb table, and some are missing; sequencing was by immunoSEQ multiplex PCR. The table has roughly 1.4 million clones, 98% seen once. The sequenced material came from naive CD4+ T cells sorted from blood. The receptor set was obtained from a young man in good health. Both conserved end residues are part of each CDR3. Each record gives: V gene, D gene, clone size, J gene, CDR3 protein, CDR3 DNA. The D gene is left open where the match is weak. Where a row states a size, it is once, few, many or the class of an expanded clone; other rows omit it.

V gene: TRBV7-9; D gene: TRBD2; clone size: -; J gene: TRBJ2-1; CDR3 protein: CASSPGLAGGQSEQFF; CDR3 DNA: TGTGCCAGCAGCCCGGGACTAGCGGGAGGGCAGAGTGAGCAGTTCTTC
V gene: TRBV25-1; D gene: TRBD1; clone size: -; J gene: TRBJ2-3; CDR3 protein: CASSESTGTPTDTQYF; CDR3 DNA: TGTGCCAGCAGTGAATCGACAGGGACGCCCACAGATACGCAGTATTTT
V gene: TRBV27; D gene: -; clone size: once; J gene: TRBJ2-3; CDR3 protein: CASSPDSTDTQYF; CDR3 DNA: TGTGCCAGCAGTCCTGACAGCACAGATACGCAGTATTTT
V gene: TRBV28; D gene: TRBD2; clone size: once; J gene: TRBJ2-5; CDR3 protein: CASSLPSRGRAGNQETQYF; CDR3 DNA: TGTGCCAGCAGTCTACCCTCACGCGGGAGGGCGGGGAACCAAGAGACCCAGTACTTC
V gene: TRBV28; D gene: -; clone size: -; J gene: TRBJ2-7; CDR3 protein: CASSLRVSREQYF; CDR3 DNA: TGTGCCAGCAGTTTAAGGGTCTCAAGGGAGCAGTACTTC
V gene: TRBV15; D gene: -; clone size: -; J gene: TRBJ2-3; CDR3 protein: CATSRAQGKTDTQYF; CDR3 DNA: TGTGCCACCAGCAGAGCGCAGGGAAAGACAGATACGCAGTATTTT
V gene: TRBV28; D gene: TRBD2; clone size: -; J gene: TRBJ2-3; CDR3 protein: CSAGGTTDTQYF; CDR3 DNA: TGTTCGGCGGGAGGTACGACAGATACGCAGTATTTT
V gene: TRBV5-8; D gene: -; clone size: -; J gene: TRBJ1-5; CDR3 protein: CASSTLTGRGTNQPQHF; CDR3 DNA: TGTGCCAGCAGCACCCTAACAGGGCGGGGCACCAATCAGCCCCAGCATTTT
V gene: TRBV7-8; D gene: TRBD1; clone size: -; J gene: TRBJ1-1; CDR3 protein: CASSLVVEGARTEAFF; CDR3 DNA: TGTGCCAGCAGCTTGGTGGTCGAGGGGGCCCGGACTGAAGCTTTCTTT
V gene: TRBV6-6; D gene: TRBD2; clone size: -; J gene: TRBJ2-3; CDR3 protein: CASMEGGPIDTQYF; CDR3 DNA: TGTGCCAGCATGGAGGGAGGGCCCATAGATACGCAGTATTTT
V gene: TRBV5-1; D gene: -; clone size: -; J gene: TRBJ2-7; CDR3 protein: CASSLNQGGYEQYF; CDR3 DNA: TGCGCCAGCAGCTTGAACCAGGGTGGCTACGAGCAGTACTTC
V gene: TRBV7-9; D gene: -; clone size: -; J gene: TRBJ1-1; CDR3 protein: CASSGGTEAFF; CDR3 DNA: TGTGCCAGCAGTGGGGGCACTGAAGCTTTCTTT
V gene: TRBV5-1; D gene: -; clone size: -; J gene: TRBJ2-5; CDR3 protein: CASSSDGQPRETQYF; CDR3 DNA: TGCGCCAGCAGCTCGGATGGTCAGCCAAGGGAGACCCAGTACTTC
V gene: TRBV5-1; D gene: -; clone size: -; J gene: TRBJ2-7; CDR3 protein: CASSFGRDHYEQYF; CDR3 DNA: TGCGCCAGCAGCTTTGGAAGGGACCACTACGAGCAGTACTTC
V gene: TRBV5-1; D gene: -; clone size: -; J gene: TRBJ1-4; CDR3 protein: CASSPTGTIGNEKLFF; CDR3 DNA: TGCGCCAGCAGCCCGACCGGGACTATCGGTAATGAAAAACTGTTTTTT
V gene: TRBV14; D gene: -; clone size: -; J gene: TRBJ2-2; CDR3 protein: CASSQAPHGELFF; CDR3 DNA: TGTGCCAGCAGCCAAGCCCCTCACGGGGAGCTGTTTTTT
V gene: TRBV7-6; D gene: TRBD2; clone size: -; J gene: TRBJ2-1; CDR3 protein: CASSLTALAGNNEQFF; CDR3 DNA: TGTGCCAGCAGCTTAACTGCGCTAGCGGGAAACAATGAGCAGTTCTTC
V gene: TRBV5-8; D gene: -; clone size: -; J gene: TRBJ2-7; CDR3 protein: CASSYEQYF; CDR3 DNA: TGTGCCAGCAGCTACGAGCAGTACTTC
V gene: TRBV7-9; D gene: -; clone size: -; J gene: TRBJ1-3; CDR3 protein: CASSFDQKITSSGNTIYF; CDR3 DNA: TGTGCCAGCAGCTTCGATCAAAAAATTACAAGCTCTGGAAACACCATATATTTT
V gene: TRBV29-1; D gene: TRBD1; clone size: -; J gene: TRBJ2-6; CDR3 protein: CSVQGAGANVLTF; CDR3 DNA: TGCAGCGTGCAGGGGGCTGGGGCCAACGTCCTGACTTTC
V gene: TRBV2; D gene: -; clone size: once; J gene: TRBJ1-2; CDR3 protein: CASVRGATMGYTF; CDR3 DNA: TGTGCCAGTGTGAGAGGGGCGACTATGGGCTACACCTTC
V gene: TRBV7-6; D gene: TRBD2; clone size: once; J gene: TRBJ2-3; CDR3 protein: CASSLAIGLAADTQYF; CDR3 DNA: TGTGCCAGCAGCTTAGCGATCGGACTAGCTGCAGATACGCAGTATTTT
V gene: TRBV4-1; D gene: TRBD2; clone size: -; J gene: TRBJ2-7; CDR3 protein: CASSPSGKGAYEQYF; CDR3 DNA: TGCGCCAGCAGTCCTAGCGGGAAGGGGGCCTACGAGCAGTACTTC
V gene: TRBV7-8; D gene: -; clone size: -; J gene: TRBJ2-7; CDR3 protein: CASSQFGDFTYEQYF; CDR3 DNA: TGTGCCAGCAGCCAGTTCGGGGACTTCACCTACGAGCAGTACTTC
V gene: TRBV7-9; D gene: -; clone size: once; J gene: TRBJ2-7; CDR3 protein: CASNRQGEQYF; CDR3 DNA: TGTGCCAGCAATCGCCAGGGCGAGCAGTACTTC
V gene: TRBV6-5; D gene: TRBD2; clone size: -; J gene: TRBJ2-7; CDR3 protein: CASSYSPSRGGVQYF; CDR3 DNA: TGTGCCAGCAGTTACTCGCCGTCTCGGGGGGGCGTGCAGTACTTC
V gene: TRBV6-1; D gene: -; clone size: -; J gene: TRBJ2-7; CDR3 protein: CASSEVGPSYEQYF; CDR3 DNA: TGTGCCAGCAGCGAAGTCGGCCCCTCCTACGAGCAGTACTTC
V gene: TRBV27; D gene: TRBD1; clone size: -; J gene: TRBJ1-2; CDR3 protein: CASNPGRGRIGYTF; CDR3 DNA: TGTGCCAGCAATCCCGGGAGGGGGCGCATAGGCTACACCTTC